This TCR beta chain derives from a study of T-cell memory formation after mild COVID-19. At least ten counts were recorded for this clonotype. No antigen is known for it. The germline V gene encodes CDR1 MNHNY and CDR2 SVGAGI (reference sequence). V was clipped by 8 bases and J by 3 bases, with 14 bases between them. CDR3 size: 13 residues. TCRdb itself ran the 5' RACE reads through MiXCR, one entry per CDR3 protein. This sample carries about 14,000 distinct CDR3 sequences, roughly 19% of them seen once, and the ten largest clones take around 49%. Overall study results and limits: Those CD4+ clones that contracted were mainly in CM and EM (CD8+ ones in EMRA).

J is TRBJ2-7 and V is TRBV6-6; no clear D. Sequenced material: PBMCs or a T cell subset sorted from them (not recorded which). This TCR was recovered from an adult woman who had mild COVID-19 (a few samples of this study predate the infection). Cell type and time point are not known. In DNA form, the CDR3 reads TGTGCCAGCGGCATCACAACCCTCTACGAGCAGTACTTC. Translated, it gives CASGITTLYEQYF.